This TCR beta chain is from a study of blood T cell repertoires in COVID-19. The overall study: Collection of acute and convalescent COVID-19 samples took place in the United States, Italy and Spain. The analysed material was cDNA or gDNA that came from T cells, B-cell-depleted T cells, or PBMCs.

Measured with immunoSEQ multiplex PCR; TCRdb has only the in-frame clones, and not every one. The sample shows fewer than 60,000 clones, more than 70% of them seen only once. Trimming left V 10 bases short and J 7 bases short, with 14 bases between. The CDR3 contains 13 residues. Germline CDR1 and CDR2: ENHRY and SYGVKD. Specimen: peripheral blood. This receptor was obtained from a human donor in a cohort sampled during active COVID-19. The chain is built from TRBV10-3 and TRBJ1-6; no clear D. The CDR3 reads CATRDEENSPLHF. CDR3 bases: TGTGCCACCCGGGATGAAGAGAATTCACCCCTCCACTTT.